These T cell receptor beta chains were read from a single sample in a study of blood T cell repertoires in COVID-19. Sequencing was performed with immunoSEQ multiplex PCR; in TCRdb, only in-frame clones are kept and a portion is missing. Here the sample spans approximately 400,000 clones, approximately 90% being singletons. The sample taken for sequencing was PBMCs or T cells enriched from blood (not recorded which). The receptors come from a woman under 30 who had recovered from COVID-19. Both conserved end residues are part of each CDR3. The order of the fields is J gene, V gene, clone size, D gene, CDR3 DNA, CDR3 protein. A D gene is named only where the DNA matches it firmly. Not all rows give a size; the values are once, few, many and, for expanded clones, a class.

>TRBJ2-7|TRBV10-1|.|.
TGCGCCAGCAGTGATTTACAGGGTCGCGAGCAGTACTTC
CASSDLQGREQYF
>TRBJ2-7|TRBV9|.|TRBD1
TGTGCCAGCAGCGTAGAGGGGACAGCCTTCTACGAGCAGTACTTC
CASSVEGTAFYEQYF
>TRBJ2-7|TRBV7-2|.|TRBD1
TGTGCCAGCAGCCCTAGACAGGGCGGCGAGCAGTACTTC
CASSPRQGGEQYF
>TRBJ2-7|TRBV3-1/TRBV3-2|.|.
TGTGCCAGCAGCCCCCGGCACGGGGGGCCCTACGAGCAGTACTTC
CASSPRHGGPYEQYF
>TRBJ1-1|TRBV5-6|.|TRBD1
TGTGCCAGCAGCACACTACAGGGGAGGAGGACTGAAGCTTTCTTT
CASSTLQGRRTEAFF
>TRBJ1-2|TRBV7-2|.|.
TGTGCCAGCAGCTACCGACAGGTCTATGGCTACACCTTC
CASSYRQVYGYTF
>TRBJ1-3|TRBV4-3|.|.
TGCGCCAGCAGCCAAGATCGGATGACAATCCGGAACACCATATATTTT
CASSQDRMTIRNTIYF
>TRBJ2-3|TRBV7-3|.|.
TGTGCCAGCAGCCAGTATAGCACAGATACGCAGTATTTT
CASSQYSTDTQYF
>TRBJ2-7|TRBV5-6|.|.
TGTGCCAGCAGCTTGGTCCAAAGCCTCCCGTCGCAGTACTTC
CASSLVQSLPSQYF
>TRBJ2-1|TRBV19|.|.
TGTGCCAGTAGTATAGGCGGAGACAATGAGCAGTTCTTC
CASSIGGDNEQFF
>TRBJ1-2|TRBV6-5|.|.
TGTGCCAGCAGCTTGGACATAGGATATGGCTACACCTTC
CASSLDIGYGYTF
>TRBJ1-1|TRBV6-5|.|.
TGTGCCAGCAGTTCCCCCAGACACAGGAACACTGAAGCTTTCTTT
CASSSPRHRNTEAFF
>TRBJ2-4|TRBV11-2|once|TRBD2
TGTGCCAGCAGATCCCTTAGGCCTAGCGGGGATGGATCCAAAAACATTCAGTACTTC
CASRSLRPSGDGSKNIQYF
>TRBJ1-2|TRBV7-2|.|TRBD1
TGTGCCAGCAGCCCCAGATACCAGACAGGGAGCTATGGCTACACCTTC
CASSPRYQTGSYGYTF
>TRBJ1-1|TRBV18|once|.
TGTGCCAGCTCACCACCGGCCCCGGGGAACACTGAAGCTTTCTTT
CASSPPAPGNTEAFF
>TRBJ2-2|TRBV18|.|TRBD1
TGTGCCAGCTCACGACAGGGGGCAAAGAACACCGGGGAGCTGTTTTTT
CASSRQGAKNTGELFF
>TRBJ2-1|TRBV7-9|.|TRBD2
TGTGCCAGCAGCATGCCTCGGGTTGCTAGCGGGGTTGACAATGAGCAGTTCTTC
CASSMPRVASGVDNEQFF
>TRBJ1-1|TRBV5-1|.|.
TGCGCCAGCAGCTTGGTTCTAGGCACTGAAGCTTTCTTT
CASSLVLGTEAFF
>TRBJ2-6|TRBV21-1|.|.
TGTGCCAGCAGCAGAGGGACAGGGGGTTCGAGATCTGGGGCCAACGTCCTGACTTTC
CASSRGTGGSRSGANVLTF
>TRBJ2-5|TRBV30|.|.
TGTGCCTGGAGTGTACAATGGGACTACCAAGAGACCCAGTACTTC
CAWSVQWDYQETQYF
>TRBJ1-6|TRBV7-9|.|.
TGTGCCAGCAGCTTACGGGAATTTAATTCACCCCTCCACTTT
CASSLREFNSPLHF
>TRBJ1-1|TRBV2|.|.
TGTGCCAGCAGTGACGGTATACGGACTGAAGCTTTCTTT
CASSDGIRTEAFF
>TRBJ1-1|TRBV7-9|.|.
TGTGCCAGCAGCACTAGGACAGCCCACACTGAAGCTTTCTTT
CASSTRTAHTEAFF
>TRBJ1-2|TRBV12-3/TRBV12-4|.|TRBD1
TGTGCCAGCAGCTTGACAGGGTATGGCTACACCTTC
CASSLTGYGYTF
>TRBJ1-5|TRBV27|.|TRBD1
TGTGCCAGCAGTCACGGGACAGCAGTCAATCAGCCCCAGCATTTT
CASSHGTAVNQPQHF
>TRBJ2-5|TRBV5-1|.|TRBD2
TGCGCCACCCAATTCGGGGGGGGAAAAGAGACCCAGTACTTC
CATQFGGGKETQYF
>TRBJ2-3|TRBV7-3|.|.
TGTGCCAGCAGCTTAATTGGTGCGAGCACAGATACGCAGTATTTT
CASSLIGASTDTQYF
>TRBJ1-3|TRBV4-1|.|.
TGCGCCAGCAGCCGAACCGCGGGAGATAGAAACACCATATATTTT
CASSRTAGDRNTIYF
>TRBJ2-7|TRBV12-3/TRBV12-4|.|TRBD1
TGTGCCAGCACCATCACCGGGACAGGGGAGCAGTACTTC
CASTITGTGEQYF
>TRBJ2-7|TRBV29-1|.|.
TGCAGCGTTGTTGGGCCCACACCTTACGAGCAGTACTTC
CSVVGPTPYEQYF
>TRBJ1-2|TRBV9|.|.
TGTGCCAGCAGCGTAGCGGACACACGACTGAGGGGCTACACCTTC
CASSVADTRLRGYTF
>TRBJ2-7|TRBV3-1/TRBV3-2|.|TRBD1
TGTGCCAGCAGCGGATCCGGGACAGGGGGATACGAGCAGTACTTC
CASSGSGTGGYEQYF
>TRBJ1-1|TRBV18|.|.
TGTGCCAGCTCACCACTACAGGGCTCCACTGAAGCTTTCTTT
CASSPLQGSTEAFF
>TRBJ2-7|TRBV4-1|few|.
TGCGCCAGCAGCCAAGACTTCGCGAAGGGGCCCTACGAGCAGTACTTC
CASSQDFAKGPYEQYF
>TRBJ1-1|TRBV30|.|TRBD1
TGTGCCTTTGCCAGGGGGACAGCCGTTAAAGCTTTCTTT
CAFARGTAVKAFF
>TRBJ1-2|TRBV25-1|.|TRBD1
TGTGCCAGCAGTGAGAGACAGGGCTATGGCTACACCTTC
CASSERQGYGYTF
>TRBJ2-1|TRBV6-2/TRBV6-3|.|TRBD2
TGTGCCAGCAGTTACACCGGCGGGGGGGCTTACAATGAGCAGTTCTTC
CASSYTGGGAYNEQFF
>TRBJ1-1|TRBV25-1|.|.
TGTGCCAGCAGTGACCAGACAAGTCGGACTGAAGCTTTCTTT
CASSDQTSRTEAFF
>TRBJ2-2|TRBV5-1|.|TRBD1
TGCGCCAGCAGCAATCAGGACAGGAAGGGGATGACCGGGGAGCTGTTTTTT
CASSNQDRKGMTGELFF
>TRBJ2-2|TRBV6-2/TRBV6-3|.|TRBD2
TGTGCCAGCAGTTGGCCTACAGCGGGGGGAACCGGGGAGCTGTTTTTT
CASSWPTAGGTGELFF
>TRBJ2-5|TRBV20-1|few|.
TGCAGTGCTAGTAATCGCGGGACTGAAGAGACCCAGTACTTC
CSASNRGTEETQYF
>TRBJ1-1|TRBV6-1|.|.
TGTGCCAGCAGTGAATTTGGGGCGGCAGGGGTGTTGGCTGAAGCTTTCTTT
CASSEFGAAGVLAEAFF
>TRBJ1-1|TRBV28|.|.
TGTGCCAGCAGTTTATATTCAGGGGCTAATGAAGCTTTCTTT
CASSLYSGANEAFF
>TRBJ2-3|TRBV28|.|TRBD2
TGTGCCAGCTGGAAAGCGGGGGGGCCTTCGGATACGCAGTATTTT
CASWKAGGPSDTQYF
>TRBJ1-4|TRBV7-9|.|.
TGTGCCAGCAGCTTAGTTGGTAGCCTTAATGAAAAACTGTTTTTT
CASSLVGSLNEKLFF
>TRBJ1-6|TRBV2|.|.
TGTGCCAGCAGGGCCCGGACGGGAAATCGAAATTCACCCCTCCACTTT
CASRARTGNRNSPLHF
>TRBJ2-1|TRBV4-3|.|TRBD2
TGCGCCAGCAGCGACGGGGGGGCGGGCTATGAGCAGTTCTTC
CASSDGGAGYEQFF
>TRBJ1-2|TRBV2|.|TRBD1
TGTGCCAGGGGAGATCGGACAGGGGGGTATGGCTACACCTTC
CARGDRTGGYGYTF
>TRBJ1-2|TRBV29-1|.|.
TGCAGCGTTGGTGGACAGCCTCAATTCTATGGCTACACCTTC
CSVGGQPQFYGYTF
>TRBJ2-5|TRBV19|.|TRBD2
TGTGCCAGTAGTAAAGCGGGGCCTCAAGAGACCCAGTACTTC
CASSKAGPQETQYF
>TRBJ2-3|TRBV19|.|TRBD2
TGTGCCAGTCGGCCCTTTAGCGGGGTGGTGGATACGCAGTATTTT
CASRPFSGVVDTQYF
>TRBJ2-1|TRBV3-1/TRBV3-2|.|TRBD2
TGTGCCAGCAGCCAAGACTTAGCGGGGGGCCCGTTTGCCTACAATGAGCAGTTCTTC
CASSQDLAGGPFAYNEQFF
>TRBJ2-2|TRBV6-5|.|.
TGTGCCAGCAGCTCGCGACAGTTCGACACCGGGGAGCTGTTTTTT
CASSSRQFDTGELFF
>TRBJ2-7|TRBV27|.|TRBD2
TGTGCCAGCAGTTCCAACTTCGCGACTAGCGGGGGAACCTACGAGCAGTACTTC
CASSSNFATSGGTYEQYF